This entry lists 25 T cell receptor beta chains sequenced from one sample in a study of blood T cells in healthy people across ages. The authors ran a second PCR of roughly 6 to 12 cycles using a sample-barcoded 5' primer and a J-beta primer mix. TCRdb redid the calling of the 5' RACE reads with MiXCR, one entry per CDR3 protein. This sample has 650,000 to 1,000,000 distinct CDR3 sequences, with roughly 35% found just once. Sequencing was carried out using blood. These receptors all stem from a man aged 18 to 29 in good health.

This clonotype turned up a few times. V and J are TRBV20-1 and TRBJ1-5; perhaps TRBD1 as D (5 bases). Trimming stripped 6 bases from V and 0 bases from J, with 15 bases between. There are 15 residues in the CDR3. CDR1 is DFQATT and CDR2 is SNEGSKA in the germline V gene (reference sequence). The CDR3 loop is CSADRVGLSNQPQHF. The CDR3 DNA follows: TGCAGTGCGGACCGTGTGGGACTTAGCAATCAGCCCCAGCATTTT.

Ten or more counts support this clonotype. The chain has TRBV7-2 and TRBJ2-5; D not resolved. There are 14 residues in the CDR3. V shed 3 bases and J shed 1 base, with 9 bases lying between them. Germline loops: CDR1 SGHTA, CDR2 FQGNSA. CDR3 amino acids: CASSFGQLQETQYF. CDR3 nucleotides: TGTGCCAGCAGCTTCGGGCAGCTCCAAGAGACCCAGTACTTC.

In this sample, this clonotype turned up many times. V gene TRBV12-3 or TRBV12-4 combines with J gene TRBJ1-2; D not resolved. The CDR3 sequence is 13 residues long. V lost 1 base, J lost 8 bases, and 11 bases lay in between. The CDR3 DNA reads TGTGCCAGCAGTTTAGAGGACCTCGGGGGCTACACCTTC. Amino acids: CASSLEDLGGYTF.

The V gene is TRBV12-3 or TRBV12-4, the J gene TRBJ1-1; D call uncertain. Deletions cut 2 bases from V and 10 bases from J, with 11 bases between. CDR3 size: 12 residues. The CDR3 loop reads CASSLIPEGAFF. In DNA, the CDR3 is TGTGCCAGCAGTTTAATCCCGGAGGGAGCTTTCTTT.

The rearrangement uses TRBV12-3 or TRBV12-4 and TRBJ1-3, with TRBD1 as a possible D gene (5 bases). The ends were cut back, 5 bases at V and 2 bases at J, with 13 bases in the middle. The CDR3 totals 15 residues. The CDR3 is CASSLLGAAGNTIYF. The CDR3 nucleotides are TGTGCCAGCAGTCTGCTAGGGGCTGCTGGAAACACCATATATTTT.

This clonotype appeared a few times. The chain is built from TRBV7-9 and TRBJ2-5; D not resolved. The better agreement between TRBJ2-7 and the DNA end casts doubt on the J call. Germline V CDR1 and CDR2: SEHNR, FQNEAQ (reference sequence). The CDR3 spans 11 residues. The CDR3 DNA follows: TGTGCCAGCAGCTTCGCCGACGAGCAGTACTTC. Its translation: CASSFADEQYF.

This clonotype was seen repeatedly, ten times or more. The chain uses TRBV5-1 and TRBJ2-3, with D perhaps assigned TRBD1 or TRBD2 (5 bases each). The CDR3 runs to 17 residues. The germline V gene encodes CDR1 SGHRS and CDR2 YFSETQ. Trimming stripped 0 bases from V and 4 bases from J, with 18 bases between. The CDR3 here is CASSLAMGNRGPDTQYF. The DNA of the CDR3 is TGCGCCAGCAGCTTGGCCATGGGGAATAGGGGACCAGATACGCAGTATTTT.

This chain uses TRBV20-1 with TRBJ2-1; the match to TRBD2 covers 13 bases. Germline V gene data show CDR1 as DFQATT and CDR2 as SNEGSKA (reference sequence). This CDR3 region has 17 residues. V trimming: 5 bases; J trimming: 3 bases; junction bases outside the gene matches: 10. The CDR3 protein is CSAPRGGTSGIYNEQFF. The CDR3 region has the DNA TGCAGTGCTCCCCGAGGGGGGACTAGCGGGATCTACAATGAGCAGTTCTTC.

The V call is TRBV20-1, the J call TRBJ2-4, with 7 bases that match TRBD1. Germline V gene lookup returns CDR1 DFQATT and CDR2 SNEGSKA (reference sequence). CDR3 length equals 15 residues. J was trimmed by 6 bases and V by 6 bases; bases with no gene match: 14. The CDR3 here is CSALYRQGMINIQYF. Written as DNA, the CDR3 is TGCAGTGCCTTATATCGACAGGGCATGATAAACATTCAGTACTTC.

A single count supports this clonotype. With a much larger clone just one base away, this may be a read error. CDR3 coding DNA: TGCAGTGCTTCCGGGAGAAGTGGAACAGACAATGAGCAGTACTTC. This translates into CSASGRSGTDNEQYF. V gene TRBV20-1 combines with J gene TRBJ2-5; perhaps TRBD2 as D (6 bases). CDR3 length: 15 amino acids. V gave up 5 bases and J gave up 11 bases, with 27 bases separating them. The germline gives CDR1 DFQATT, CDR2 SNEGSKA (reference sequence).

The V and J genes are TRBV6-2 or TRBV6-3 and TRBJ2-1; 13 bases line up with TRBD2. Per the germline V gene, CDR1 is MNHEY and CDR2 is SVGEGT. Germline trimming cut 4 bases from V and 6 bases from J; bases unmatched to any gene: 3. CDR3 length: 15 amino acids. DNA for the CDR3: TGTGCCAGCAGTTGGACTAGCGGGGGTGGCAATGAGCAGTTCTTC. Residues: CASSWTSGGGNEQFF.

This clonotype was seen repeatedly, ten times or more. This rearrangement joins TRBV10-3 to TRBJ2-7, with D possibly matching TRBD1 (7 bases). Germline CDR1 reads ENHRY; CDR2 reads SYGVKD. Trimming left V 0 bases short and J 0 bases short, with 12 bases between. The CDR3 length is 16 residues. The CDR3 region is CAISESRGQFSYEQYF. CDR3 nucleotides: TGTGCCATCAGTGAGTCGCGGGGACAGTTCTCCTACGAGCAGTACTTC.

Comments on this clonotype: Possible read error: a much larger clone is one base away. The genes are TRBV12-3 or TRBV12-4 and TRBJ2-5; 8 nucleotides agree with TRBD2. After removal of 3 bases from V and 11 bases from J, the junction contained 8 bases not matched to a gene. The CDR3 sequence is 13 residues long. The CDR3 coding sequence is TGTGCCAGCAGTTTGGGACTAGACAATGAGCAGTACTTC. Translation: CASSLGLDNEQYF.

The sample holds many counts of this clonotype. The chain links TRBV29-1 to TRBJ2-1, with D possibly matching TRBD1 (6 bases). The CDR3 extends over 14 amino acids. Trimming left V 3 bases short and J 5 bases short, with 14 bases between. Per germline, CDR1 SQVTM and CDR2 ANQGSEA. The CDR3 reads CSVDRQGFDNEQFF. The DNA of the CDR3 is TGCAGCGTTGATCGGCAGGGGTTTGACAATGAGCAGTTCTTC.

This clonotype has just a few counts. The chain couples TRBV15 to TRBJ2-1, with TRBD1 matching over 7 bases. The CDR3 sequence is 14 residues long. Germline values: CDR1 LNHNV, CDR2 YYDKDF (reference sequence). Unmatched junction bases numbered 9, after V lost 3 bases and J lost 10 bases. The CDR3 coding sequence is TGTGCCACCAGCAGCGAAATAGGACAGGAAGAGCAGTTCTTC. Its protein is CATSSEIGQEEQFF. Combining the CDR3 with reference TRBV15 and TRBJ2-1 gives the whole variable domain DAMVIQNPRYQVTQFGKPVTLSCSQTLNHNVMYWYQQKSSQAPKLLFHYYDKDFNNEADTPDNFQSRRPNTSFCFLDIRSPGLGDTAMYLCATSSEIGQEEQFFGPGTRLTVL.

This clonotype came up a few times. The rearrangement uses TRBV20-1 and TRBJ1-1, with no clear D. This CDR3 comprises 14 residues. V was trimmed by 5 bases and J by 1 base, leaving 14 bases between them. Germline values: CDR1 DFQATT, CDR2 SNEGSKA (reference sequence). CDR3 bases: TGCAGTGCTGGCCTCGGGCAGGCGAACACTGAAGCTTTCTTT. It encodes CSAGLGQANTEAFF.

The V gene is TRBV12-3 or TRBV12-4, the J gene TRBJ1-5; no clear D. Trimming cost V 5 bases and J 2 bases, with 10 bases left between them. This CDR3 has 14 residues. The CDR3 loop reads CASSTLHGNQPQHF. In DNA, the CDR3 is TGTGCCAGCAGTACTTTACACGGCAATCAGCCCCAGCATTTT.

This clonotype was seen at least ten times. The rearrangement links TRBV7-2 to TRBJ2-7, with D possibly TRBD2 on 6 matching bases. CDR3 length equals 14 residues. In germline, CDR1 is SGHTA, CDR2 FQGNSA. The V and J ends lost 5 bases and 7 bases respectively, with 18 bases between them. The CDR3, as DNA: TGTGCCAGCAGCCCAGCGTGGGGGACTTCAGAGCAGTACTTC. This translates into CASSPAWGTSEQYF.

The chain joins TRBV28 to TRBJ1-5; D not resolved. This CDR3 is 17 amino acids long. Germline CDR1 reads MDHEN; CDR2 reads SYDVKM. The germline V and J ends were trimmed by 6 bases and 2 bases, with 20 bases remaining between them. DNA for the CDR3: TGTGCCAGCAGCTCCTCCACCGCAGGATTTGGCAATCAGCCCCAGCATTTT. Its protein product is CASSSSTAGFGNQPQHF. The entire variable domain, with the rest obtained from reference TRBV28 and TRBJ1-5, is as follows: DVKVTQSSRYLVKRTGEKVFLECVQDMDHENMFWYRQDPGLGLRLIYFSYDVKMKEKGDIPEGYSVSREKKERFSLILESASTNQTSMYLCASSSSTAGFGNQPQHFGDGTRLSIL.

This clonotype was detected a few times. At one boundary the junction diverges from the germline segment, which might be a read error. The chain is built from TRBV4-3 and TRBJ2-4; no definite D call. The J call could be wrong; TRBJ2-5 is a better fit for the DNA end. Germline values: CDR1 LGHNA, CDR2 YSLEER. The CDR3 contains 13 residues. CDR3 DNA sequence: TGCGCCAGCAGCCAATTAATCCAAAAGACCCAGTACTTC. Amino acid sequence: CASSQLIQKTQYF.

The chain carries TRBV12-3 or TRBV12-4 and TRBJ2-4; TRBD1 might be the D (5 bases). CDR3 length equals 12 residues. Trimming removed 3 bases from V and 13 bases from J, with 13 bases in between. The CDR3 DNA is TGTGCCAGCAGTTTTGGCAGGGTTGAGCAGTACTTC. Translated, it gives CASSFGRVEQYF.

This clonotype appeared a few times. The chain employs TRBV27 and TRBJ1-6; D call uncertain. Germline loops: CDR1 MNHEY, CDR2 SMNVEV (reference sequence). This CDR3 comprises 14 residues. V shed 5 bases and J shed 10 bases, with 15 bases lying between them. DNA for the CDR3: TGTGCCAGCAGTCCGACGTTGGAGGTATCACCCCTCCACTTT. The encoded protein is CASSPTLEVSPLHF.

This clonotype was counted a few times. V is TRBV7-2 and J is TRBJ2-1, with 10 bases lining up with TRBD2. The J segment lost 5 bases and the V segment lost 5 bases, leaving 6 bases of the junction unmatched. The germline gives CDR1 SGHTA, CDR2 FQGNSA. This CDR3 is 15 amino acids long. The CDR3: CASSLSGGSHNEQFF. The CDR3 nucleotides read TGTGCCAGCAGCCTTAGCGGGGGGTCGCACAATGAGCAGTTCTTC.

The chain uses TRBV6-2 or TRBV6-3 and TRBJ1-2, with TRBD1 identical over 7 bases. With V trimmed by 6 bases and J by 5 bases, 6 bases remained unmatched. CDR1 and CDR2 (germline): MNHEY, SVGEGT. This CDR3 comprises 13 residues. CDR3 loop: CASRDHRGYGYTF. In DNA form, the CDR3 reads TGTGCCAGCAGGGACCACAGGGGATATGGCTACACCTTC.

The table lists this clonotype with a few counts. The gene calls are TRBV20-1 and TRBJ1-5; TRBD1 agrees at 8 bases. Germline assignment: CDR1 DFQATT and CDR2 SNEGSKA (reference sequence). Germline trimming cut 2 bases from V and 4 bases from J; bases unmatched to any gene: 10. This CDR3 is built from 16 residues. CDR3: CSARWGRGPLNQPQHF. The CDR3 bases are TGCAGTGCTAGATGGGGCAGGGGGCCCCTAAATCAGCCCCAGCATTTT.